This TCR beta chain was sequenced in a study of CD8 T cells in ankylosing spondylitis. Deletions cut 2 bases from V and 2 bases from J, with 7 bases between. CDR1 is MGHDK and CDR2 is SYGVNS in the germline V gene. The CDR3 consists of 14 residues. TCRdb analysed the 5' RACE reads with MiXCR anew, one entry per CDR3 protein. The sample has about 240,000 distinct CDR3 sequences, about 10% seen once. The table lists this clonotype with many counts. The sequence came from a male donor with ankylosing spondylitis or in good health (not recorded which). The sequencing sample was made of blood, either unsorted or a sorted T cell fraction (not recorded which). The chain combines TRBV25-1 with TRBJ2-1; tentative D call: TRBD2 (5 bases). CDR3: CASSEGSPYNEQFF. The CDR3 nucleotides read TGTGCCAGCAGTGAAGGGAGCCCCTACAATGAGCAGTTCTTC. The full variable domain, with the rest looked up from reference TRBV25-1 and TRBJ2-1, is EADIYQTPRYLVIGTGKKITLECSQTMGHDKMYWYQQDPGMELHLIHYSYGVNSTEKGDLSSESTVSRIRTEHFPLTLESARPSHTSQYLCASSEGSPYNEQFFGPGTRLTVL.